The 27 T cell receptor beta chains given below trace back to one sample, sequenced in a study of shared clonotypes between healthy human individuals. The assay was immunoSEQ multiplex PCR, and TCRdb's table has in-frame clones only and misses some. The table has about 490,000 clones, roughly 80% seen once. Sequencing was done on a sample of PBMCs. These receptors originate from a woman between 35 and 50 years old in good health. Some clones in this sample may be carry-over from other donors' samples.

This rearrangement joins TRBV28 to TRBJ2-7; 10 nucleotides match TRBD2. The V and J ends lost 6 bases and 3 bases, in that order; junction bases with no gene match: 8. The CDR3 is made up of 15 amino acids. Germline assignment: CDR1 MDHEN and CDR2 SYDVKM. The CDR3 loop reads CASRVVLAGIYEQYF. The CDR3 bases are TGTGCCAGCAGAGTCGTACTAGCGGGAATCTACGAGCAGTACTTC.

The chain uses TRBV5-1 and TRBJ2-3; 8 bases agree with TRBD2. J was trimmed by 1 base and V by 4 bases; bases with no gene match: 8. This CDR3 has 16 amino acids. Germline V CDR1 and CDR2: SGHRS, YFSETQ. Here the CDR3 reads CASSPPSGFGTDTQYF. For the CDR3, the DNA is TGCGCCAGCAGCCCACCTAGCGGGTTCGGCACAGATACGCAGTATTTT.

This chain connects TRBV6-5 to TRBJ1-5; tentative D call: TRBD1 (5 bases). The germline V and J ends were trimmed by 6 bases and 4 bases, with 16 bases remaining between them. The germline V gene has CDR1 MNHEY and CDR2 SVGAGI. The length of the CDR3 is 15 residues. The CDR3 region has the DNA TGTGCCAGCAGCAGTCGAACGGGGCCTAATCAGCCCCAGCATTTT. Amino acids: CASSSRTGPNQPQHF.

The V gene is TRBV7-3, the J gene TRBJ2-1; D perhaps matches TRBD2 (6 bases). The CDR3 totals 14 residues. Trimming removed 5 bases at V and 6 bases at J, with 14 bases between. In germline, CDR1 is SGHTA, CDR2 FQGTGA. CDR3 bases: TGTGCCAGCAGCCCGGGACTTGACTCCAATGAGCAGTTCTTC. Its translation is CASSPGLDSNEQFF.

Many counts were recorded for this clone. The V and J genes are TRBV6-4 and TRBJ2-3, with TRBD1 matching over 10 bases. The CDR3 is made up of 16 amino acids. Unmatched junction bases numbered 5, after V lost 2 bases and J lost 3 bases. In germline, CDR1 is MRHNA, CDR2 SNTAGT. The CDR3 nucleotides read TGTGCCAGCAGTGACCGCGGGACAGGGGAGACAGATACGCAGTATTTT. It encodes CASSDRGTGETDTQYF.

V is TRBV6-1 and J is TRBJ1-4; D might be TRBD1 (6 bases). The CDR3 totals 15 residues. Trimming took 4 bases from V and 5 from J, leaving 14 bases between them. CDR1 and CDR2 from the germline V gene are MNHNS and SASEGT. CDR3 nucleotides: TGTGCCAGCAGTGCGGGACACAGCGAGAATGAAAAACTGTTTTTT. This translates into CASSAGHSENEKLFF.

This chain links TRBV27 with TRBJ1-2; D gene unclear. This CDR3 is 15 amino acids long. Trimming cost V 6 bases and J 4 bases, with 18 bases left between them. Germline assignment: CDR1 MNHEY and CDR2 SMNVEV (reference sequence). CDR3 in amino acids: CASSSSPGYSYGYTF. In DNA form, the CDR3 reads TGTGCCAGCAGCTCTAGTCCGGGGTACAGCTATGGCTACACCTTC.

The rearrangement uses TRBV7-8 and TRBJ2-2; D not certain. Germline CDR1 reads SGHVS; CDR2 reads FQNEAQ. Trimming removed 5 bases at V and 3 bases at J, with 7 bases between. The CDR3 has 13 amino acids. The CDR3 spells CASSPAHTGELFF. CDR3 nucleotides: TGTGCCAGCAGCCCCGCTCACACCGGGGAGCTGTTTTTT.

The J gene is TRBJ2-3, the V gene TRBV7-6; D is ambiguous. This CDR3 spans 12 amino acids. The germline gives CDR1 SGHVS, CDR2 FNYEAQ. Trimming left V 6 bases short and J 6 bases short, with 10 bases between. In DNA form, the CDR3 reads TGTGCCAGCAGTTTCTCCATGGATACGCAGTATTTT. Translating it yields CASSFSMDTQYF.

J is TRBJ2-7 and V is TRBV28; 12 bases are shared with TRBD2. After removal of 1 base from V and 3 bases from J, the junction contained 4 bases not matched to a gene. The CDR3 spans 16 residues. The germline CDR1 and CDR2 sequences are MDHEN and SYDVKM. CDR3 in amino acids: CASSLFLAGGVYEQYF. The CDR3 DNA sequence: TGTGCCAGCAGTTTATTTCTAGCGGGAGGGGTCTACGAGCAGTACTTC.

The rearrangement joins TRBV4-1 to TRBJ2-3; either TRBD1 or TRBD2 may fit D (6 bases each). Trimming shortened V by 5 bases and J by 6 bases, and 15 bases separated the two germline ends. There are 14 residues in the CDR3. CDR1 is MGHRA, CDR2 YSYEKL, per germline. CDR3 protein: CASSNRTGRDTQYF. As DNA, the CDR3 is TGCGCCAGCAGCAATAGAACAGGGAGGGATACGCAGTATTTT.

This chain links TRBV10-3 with TRBJ2-7, with 14 positions matching TRBD2. The V and J ends lost 7 bases and 5 bases, in that order; junction bases with no gene match: 4. Germline CDR1 and CDR2: ENHRY and SYGVKD. The CDR3 contains 14 residues. Here the CDR3 reads CAITGTSGSNEQYF. Written as DNA, the CDR3 is TGTGCCATCACCGGGACTAGCGGGAGCAACGAGCAGTACTTC.

Comment on this clone: A read error likely explains this, since a far larger clone differs by one base. Distinct nucleotide sequences in the sample also encode this CDR3. The rearrangement links TRBV28 to TRBJ2-7, with TRBD1 matching over 7 bases. There are 13 residues in the CDR3. Germline V lookup: CDR1 MDHEN, CDR2 SYDVKM. With 9 bases clipped from V and 2 bases from J, the junction kept 7 bases outside the gene matches. The CDR3 is CASGRQGPYEQYF. The CDR3 nucleotides read TGTGCCAGTGGCCGACAGGGACCCTACGAGCAGTACTTC.

The rearrangement joins TRBV7-8 to TRBJ2-5; no clear D gene. The V gene's germline CDR1 is SGHVS and CDR2 FQNEAQ. The CDR3 totals 13 residues. With 0 bases removed from V and 5 bases from J, the gap between germline ends came to 7 bases. The DNA for the CDR3 is TGTGCCAGCAGCTTAGCGCGGATGGAGACCCAGTACTTC. It is translated as CASSLARMETQYF.

The chain employs TRBV19 and TRBJ2-3; TRBD2 agrees at 14 bases. With 5 bases clipped from V and 4 bases from J, the junction kept 14 bases outside the gene matches. This CDR3 comprises 19 residues. Germline V CDR1 and CDR2: LNHDA, SQIVND (reference sequence). The CDR3 DNA follows: TGTGCCAGTAGTGATTGGGGACTAGCGGGAGCGGGATCCCCAGATACGCAGTATTTT. This gives the protein CASSDWGLAGAGSPDTQYF.

This clone has a handful of counts. The rearrangement joins TRBV29-1 to TRBJ1-1; D call uncertain. Trimming cost V 3 bases and J 4 bases, with 6 bases left between them. CDR3 length equals 11 residues. In germline, CDR1 is SQVTM, CDR2 ANQGSEA. The CDR3 loop is CSVEKGTEAFF. In nucleotides, the CDR3 is TGCAGCGTTGAGAAGGGCACTGAAGCTTTCTTT. The variable domain in full, completed from reference TRBV29-1 and TRBJ1-1, reads SAVISQKPSRDICQRGTSLTIQCQVDSQVTMMFWYRQQPGQSLTLIATANQGSEATYESGFVIDKFPISRPNLTFSTLTVSNMSPEDSSIYLCSVEKGTEAFFGQGTRLTVV.

This chain connects TRBV19 to TRBJ1-2; TRBD1 might be the D (5 bases). Germline V gene sequence: CDR1 LNHDA, CDR2 SQIVND (reference sequence). This CDR3 comprises 14 residues. V dropped 2 bases and J dropped 4 bases, with 11 bases sitting between them. This CDR3 is CASSIQGMGYGYTF. In nucleotides, the CDR3 is TGTGCCAGTAGTATACAGGGTATGGGCTATGGCTACACCTTC. The variable domain in full, with the rest retrieved from reference TRBV19 and TRBJ1-2, is DGGITQSPKYLFRKEGQNVTLSCEQNLNHDAMYWYRQDPGQGLRLIYYSQIVNDFQKGDIAEGYSVSREKKESFPLTVTSAQKNPTAFYLCASSIQGMGYGYTFGSGTRLTVV.

The count of this clone is one. The rearrangement uses TRBV28 and TRBJ2-7; possibly TRBD1 or TRBD2 for D (6 bases each). This CDR3 has 14 amino acids. From germline, CDR1 is MDHEN and CDR2 SYDVKM. Trimming shortened V by 6 bases and J by 7 bases, and 19 bases separated the two germline ends. The CDR3 region is CASSLLGGTKEQYF. The CDR3 DNA reads as TGTGCCAGCAGCCTTCTGGGCGGGACAAAGGAGCAGTACTTC.

This clone was counted a single time. V gene TRBV29-1 combines with J gene TRBJ2-7, with 9 bases that match TRBD1. CDR1 and CDR2 from the germline V gene are SQVTM and ANQGSEA. The CDR3 length is 15 residues. J lost 5 bases, V lost 2 bases, and 10 bases had no gene match. The DNA for the CDR3 is TGCAGCGTTGAATCCGGGACAGGGACCTACCACGAGCAGTACTTC. Protein sequence: CSVESGTGTYHEQYF.

This CDR3 is CASSPRTSGSVQETQYF. Written as DNA, the CDR3 is TGTGCCAGCAGCCCACGGACTAGCGGGAGTGTTCAAGAGACCCAGTACTTC. The rearrangement links TRBV2 to TRBJ2-5, with 13 positions matching TRBD2. V lost 6 bases, J lost 2 bases, and 9 bases stayed unmatched. CDR3 size: 17 residues. The germline V gene has CDR1 SNHLY and CDR2 FYNNEI.

The chain uses TRBV4-1 and TRBJ1-2; 9 bases map to TRBD1. Germline trimming cut 4 bases from V and 4 bases from J; bases unmatched to any gene: 7. CDR3 length: 15 amino acids. Germline V lookup: CDR1 MGHRA, CDR2 YSYEKL. The DNA of the CDR3 is TGCGCCAGCAGCCCTCGGACAGGGGAGGCCTATGGCTACACCTTC. Its protein product is CASSPRTGEAYGYTF.

V is TRBV11-2 and J is TRBJ2-7, with 8 positions matching TRBD2. The CDR3 runs 16 residues. In germline, CDR1 is SGHAT, CDR2 FQNNGV. V gave up 3 bases and J gave up 0 bases; unmatched junction bases: 7. For the CDR3, the DNA is TGTGCCAGCAGCTTCATACTAGCGGCTTACTCCTACGAGCAGTACTTC. Translating gives CASSFILAAYSYEQYF.

This clone was seen just once. A read error is likely here: a far larger clone is one base away. The chain has TRBV10-3 and TRBJ2-2; a possible D gene is TRBD1 (6 bases). The length of the CDR3 is 15 residues. Germline values: CDR1 ENHRY, CDR2 SYGVKD. The CDR3 DNA follows: TGTGCCATCCGTGGGGTAGGACAGAACACCGTGGAGCTGTTTTTT. Encoded protein: CAIRGVGQNTVELFF.

This clone was picked up one time. This chain's CDR3 is CASSLDSPNYGYTF. CDR3 bases: TGTGCCAGCAGCTTAGATAGCCCTAACTATGGCTACACCTTC. The J gene is TRBJ1-2, the V gene TRBV7-8; D is unresolved. Per the germline V gene, CDR1 is SGHVS and CDR2 is FQNEAQ. V was shortened by 1 base and J by 0 bases, with 6 bases between the two germline ends. The CDR3 is made up of 14 amino acids.

This chain uses TRBV5-1 with TRBJ2-1, with D perhaps matching TRBD2 (5 bases). Trimming cost V 4 bases and J 0 bases, with 14 bases left between them. CDR1 and CDR2 (germline): SGHRS, YFSETQ. The CDR3 loop spans 16 amino acids. CDR3 region: CASSRTLGSSYNEQFF. The CDR3 DNA follows: TGCGCCAGCAGCCGGACGCTAGGGAGCTCCTACAATGAGCAGTTCTTC.

The rearrangement joins TRBV10-2 to TRBJ2-7; the D is unclear. The CDR3 runs 13 residues. Trimming took 4 bases from V and 3 from J, leaving 10 bases between them. The V gene's germline CDR1 is WSHSY and CDR2 SAAADI. In DNA form, the CDR3 reads TGCGCCAGCAGTGGATACATCGGCTACGAGCAGTACTTC. Translated, it gives CASSGYIGYEQYF.

The CDR3 nucleotides read TGTGCCAGCAGCCCAGCCTCCGGGACTAGTTACTACGAGCAGTACTTC. It specifies CASSPASGTSYYEQYF. V usage is TRBV5-4 and J usage is TRBJ2-7; 8 nucleotides agree with TRBD2. Looked up from germline, CDR1 is SGHNT and CDR2 is YYREEE (reference sequence). There are 16 residues in the CDR3. Germline trimming cut 4 bases from V and 3 bases from J; bases unmatched to any gene: 12.